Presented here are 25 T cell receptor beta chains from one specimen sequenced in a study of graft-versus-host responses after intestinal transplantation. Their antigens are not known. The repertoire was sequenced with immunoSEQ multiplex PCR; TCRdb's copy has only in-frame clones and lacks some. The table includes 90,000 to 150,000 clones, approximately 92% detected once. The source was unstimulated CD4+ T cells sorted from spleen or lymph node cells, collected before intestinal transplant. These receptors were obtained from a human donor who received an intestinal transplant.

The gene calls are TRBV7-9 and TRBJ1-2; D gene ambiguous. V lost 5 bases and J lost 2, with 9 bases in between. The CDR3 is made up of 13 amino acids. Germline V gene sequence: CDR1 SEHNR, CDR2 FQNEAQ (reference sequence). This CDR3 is CASSRYRNYGYTF. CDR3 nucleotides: TGTGCCAGCAGCCGTTATCGGAACTATGGCTACACCTTC.

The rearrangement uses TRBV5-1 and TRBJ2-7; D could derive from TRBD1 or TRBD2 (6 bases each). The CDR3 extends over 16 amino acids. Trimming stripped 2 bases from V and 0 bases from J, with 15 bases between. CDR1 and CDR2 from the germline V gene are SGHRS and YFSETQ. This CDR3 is CASSFQPRGPSYEQYF. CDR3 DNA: TGCGCCAGCAGCTTCCAACCCCGGGGGCCCTCCTACGAGCAGTACTTC.

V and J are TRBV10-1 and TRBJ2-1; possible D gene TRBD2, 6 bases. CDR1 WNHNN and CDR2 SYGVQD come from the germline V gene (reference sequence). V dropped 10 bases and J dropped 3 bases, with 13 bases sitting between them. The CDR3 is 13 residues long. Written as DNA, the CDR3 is TGCGCCACCCAACGGGGGAACTACAATGAGCAGTTCTTC. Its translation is CATQRGNYNEQFF.

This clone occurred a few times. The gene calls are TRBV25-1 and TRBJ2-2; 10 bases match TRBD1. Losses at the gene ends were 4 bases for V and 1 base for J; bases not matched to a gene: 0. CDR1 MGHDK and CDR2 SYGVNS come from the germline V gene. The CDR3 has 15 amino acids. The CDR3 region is CASSGDRGNTGELFF. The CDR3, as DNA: TGTGCCAGCAGTGGGGACAGGGGGAACACCGGGGAGCTGTTTTTT.

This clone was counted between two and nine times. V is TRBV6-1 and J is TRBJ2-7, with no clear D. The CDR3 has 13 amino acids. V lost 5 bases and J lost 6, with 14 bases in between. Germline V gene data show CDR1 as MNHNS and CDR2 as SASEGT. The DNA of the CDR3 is TGTGCCAGCAGTTTAACGGAGCGTGGCGAGCAGTACTTC. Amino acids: CASSLTERGEQYF.

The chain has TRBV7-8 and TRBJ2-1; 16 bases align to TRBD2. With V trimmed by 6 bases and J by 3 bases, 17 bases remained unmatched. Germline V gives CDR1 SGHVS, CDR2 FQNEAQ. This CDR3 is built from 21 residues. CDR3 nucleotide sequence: TGTGCCAGCAGTCCATCACCGGGACTAGCGGGAGGGGTCGTTCGCTACAATGAGCAGTTCTTC. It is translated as CASSPSPGLAGGVVRYNEQFF.

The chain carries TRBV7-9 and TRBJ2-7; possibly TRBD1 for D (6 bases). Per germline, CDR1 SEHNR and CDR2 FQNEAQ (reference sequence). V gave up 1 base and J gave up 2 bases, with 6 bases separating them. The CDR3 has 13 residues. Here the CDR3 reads CASSLGTAYEQYF. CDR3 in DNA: TGTGCCAGCAGCTTAGGGACAGCCTACGAGCAGTACTTC.

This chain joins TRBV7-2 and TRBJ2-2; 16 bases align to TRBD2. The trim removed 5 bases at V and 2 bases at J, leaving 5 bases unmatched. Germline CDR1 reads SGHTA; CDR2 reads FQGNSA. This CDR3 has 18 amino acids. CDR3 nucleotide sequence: TGTGCCAGCAGCCTTGGGACTAGCGGGAGGGTTAACACCGGGGAGCTGTTTTTT. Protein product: CASSLGTSGRVNTGELFF. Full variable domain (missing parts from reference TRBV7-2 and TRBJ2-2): GAGVSQSPSNKVTEKGKDVELRCDPISGHTALYWYRQSLGQGLEFLIYFQGNSAPDKSGLPSDRFSAERTGGSVSTLTIQRTQQEDSAVYLCASSLGTSGRVNTGELFFGEGSRLTVL.

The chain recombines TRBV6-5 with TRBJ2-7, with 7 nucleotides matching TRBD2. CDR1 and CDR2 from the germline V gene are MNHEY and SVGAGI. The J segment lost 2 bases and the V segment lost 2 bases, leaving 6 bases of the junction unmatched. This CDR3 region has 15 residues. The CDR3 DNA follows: TGTGCCAGCAGTTACAGCCTAGCGGAGCCCTACGAGCAGTACTTC. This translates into CASSYSLAEPYEQYF.

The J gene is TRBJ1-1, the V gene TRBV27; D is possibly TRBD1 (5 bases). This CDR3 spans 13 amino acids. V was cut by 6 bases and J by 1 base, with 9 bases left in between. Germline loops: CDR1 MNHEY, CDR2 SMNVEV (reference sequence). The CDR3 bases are TGTGCCAGCAGCAGAGACAGGAACACTGAAGCTTTCTTT. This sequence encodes CASSRDRNTEAFF.

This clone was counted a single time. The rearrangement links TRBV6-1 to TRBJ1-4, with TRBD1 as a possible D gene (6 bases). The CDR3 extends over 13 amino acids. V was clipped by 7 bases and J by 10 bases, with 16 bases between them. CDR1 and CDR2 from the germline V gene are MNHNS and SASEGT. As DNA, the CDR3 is TGTGCCAGCACAGGGGCAGCCCAGGCAAAACTGTTTTTT. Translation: CASTGAAQAKLFF.

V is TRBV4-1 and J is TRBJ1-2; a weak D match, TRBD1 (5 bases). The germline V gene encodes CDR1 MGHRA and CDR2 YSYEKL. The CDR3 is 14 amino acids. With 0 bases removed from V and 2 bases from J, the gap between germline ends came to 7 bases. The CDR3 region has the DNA TGCGCCAGCAGCCAAGACAGGGCGAACTATGGCTACACCTTC. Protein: CASSQDRANYGYTF.

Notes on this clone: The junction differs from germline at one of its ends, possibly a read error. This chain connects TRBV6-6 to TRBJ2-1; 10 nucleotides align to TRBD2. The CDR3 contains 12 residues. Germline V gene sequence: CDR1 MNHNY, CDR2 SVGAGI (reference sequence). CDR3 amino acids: CASSLTTSGKVF. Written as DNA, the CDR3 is TGTGCCAGCAGTCTCACAACTAGCGGGAAAGTCTTC.

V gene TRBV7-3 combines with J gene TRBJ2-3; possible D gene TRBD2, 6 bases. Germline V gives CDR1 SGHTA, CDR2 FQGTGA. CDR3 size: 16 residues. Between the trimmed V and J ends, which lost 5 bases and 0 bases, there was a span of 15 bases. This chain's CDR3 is CASSPLAQPSTDTQYF. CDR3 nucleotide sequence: TGTGCCAGCAGCCCACTAGCTCAGCCTAGCACAGATACGCAGTATTTT.

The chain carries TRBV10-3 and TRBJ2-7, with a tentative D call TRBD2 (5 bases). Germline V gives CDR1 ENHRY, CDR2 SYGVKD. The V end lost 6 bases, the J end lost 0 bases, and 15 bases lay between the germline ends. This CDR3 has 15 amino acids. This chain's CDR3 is CAIRNDYINSYEQYF. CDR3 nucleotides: TGTGCCATCAGGAATGACTACATCAACTCCTACGAGCAGTACTTC.

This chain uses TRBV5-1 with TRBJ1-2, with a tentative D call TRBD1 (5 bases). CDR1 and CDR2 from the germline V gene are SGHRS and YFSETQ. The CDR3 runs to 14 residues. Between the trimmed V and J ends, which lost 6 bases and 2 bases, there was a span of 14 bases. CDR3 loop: CASTEGRANYGYTF. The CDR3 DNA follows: TGCGCCAGCACAGAGGGACGGGCAAACTATGGCTACACCTTC.

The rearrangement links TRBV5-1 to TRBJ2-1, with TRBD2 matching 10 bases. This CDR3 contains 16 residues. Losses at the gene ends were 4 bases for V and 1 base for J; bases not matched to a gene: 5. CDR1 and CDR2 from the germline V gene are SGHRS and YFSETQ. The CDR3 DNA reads TGCGCCAGCAGCCAGAAACTAGCGGGGTCCTACAATGAGCAGTTCTTC. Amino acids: CASSQKLAGSYNEQFF.

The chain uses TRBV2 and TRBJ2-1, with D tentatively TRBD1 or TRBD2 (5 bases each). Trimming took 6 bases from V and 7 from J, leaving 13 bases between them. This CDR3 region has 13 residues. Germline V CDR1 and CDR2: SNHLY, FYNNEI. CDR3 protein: CASSRDVGNEQFF. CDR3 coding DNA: TGTGCCAGCAGCCGGGACGTTGGGAATGAGCAGTTCTTC.

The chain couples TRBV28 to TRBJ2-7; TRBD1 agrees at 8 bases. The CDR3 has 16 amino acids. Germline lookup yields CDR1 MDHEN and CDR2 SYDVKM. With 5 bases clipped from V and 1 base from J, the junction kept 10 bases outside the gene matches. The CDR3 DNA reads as TGTGCCAGCAGTACACCCGGGCAGGGGGCATCCTACGAGCAGTACTTC. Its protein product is CASSTPGQGASYEQYF.

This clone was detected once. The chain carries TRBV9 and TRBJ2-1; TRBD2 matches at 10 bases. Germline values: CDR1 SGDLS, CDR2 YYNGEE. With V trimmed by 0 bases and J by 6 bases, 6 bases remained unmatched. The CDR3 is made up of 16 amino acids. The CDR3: CASSVVGLAGVNEQFF. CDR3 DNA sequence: TGTGCCAGCAGCGTAGTTGGCCTAGCGGGGGTCAATGAGCAGTTCTTC.

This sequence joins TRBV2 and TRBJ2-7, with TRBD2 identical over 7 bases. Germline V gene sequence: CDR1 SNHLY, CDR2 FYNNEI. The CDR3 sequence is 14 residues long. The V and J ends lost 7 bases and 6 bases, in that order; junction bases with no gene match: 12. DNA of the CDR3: TGTGCCAGCACTTCCCAAGGGAGGGAGAGCGAGCAGTACTTC. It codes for CASTSQGRESEQYF.

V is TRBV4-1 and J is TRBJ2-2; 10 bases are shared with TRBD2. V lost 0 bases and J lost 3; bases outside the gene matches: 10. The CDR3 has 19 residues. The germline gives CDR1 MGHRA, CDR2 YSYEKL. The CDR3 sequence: CASSQDAGELAGYTGELFF. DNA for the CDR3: TGCGCCAGCAGCCAAGACGCGGGGGAACTAGCGGGGTACACCGGGGAGCTGTTTTTT.

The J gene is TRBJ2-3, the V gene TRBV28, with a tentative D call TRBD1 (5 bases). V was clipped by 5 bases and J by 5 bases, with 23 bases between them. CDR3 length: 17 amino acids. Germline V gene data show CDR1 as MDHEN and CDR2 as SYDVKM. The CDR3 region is CASSPRFLGAKGDTQYF. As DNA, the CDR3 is TGTGCCAGCAGTCCCCGGTTTCTTGGGGCCAAGGGAGATACGCAGTATTTT.

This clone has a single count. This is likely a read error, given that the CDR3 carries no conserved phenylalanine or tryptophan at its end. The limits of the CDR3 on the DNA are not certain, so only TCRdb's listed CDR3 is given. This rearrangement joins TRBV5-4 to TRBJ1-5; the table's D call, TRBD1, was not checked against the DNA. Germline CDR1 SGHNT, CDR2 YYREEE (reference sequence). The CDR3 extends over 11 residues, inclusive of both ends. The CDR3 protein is CASSHLYGAPL.

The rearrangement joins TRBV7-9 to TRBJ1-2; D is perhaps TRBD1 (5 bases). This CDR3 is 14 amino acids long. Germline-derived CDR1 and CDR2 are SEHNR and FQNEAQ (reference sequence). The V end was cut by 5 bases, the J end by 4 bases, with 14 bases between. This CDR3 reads CASSRASQGYGYTF. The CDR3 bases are TGTGCCAGCAGCCGGGCCTCCCAGGGCTATGGCTACACCTTC.